One T cell receptor (beta chain) is described in this entry. Its cognate antigen is unknown. This sample stems from a study of T cell responses to AZD1222 COVID-19 vaccine. Broader study findings: Samples come after the peak T cell response, not at day 14. At 160-218 and 743-854, vaccine-associated CD4 TCRs were dominant, and they spanned spike. Mostly white British, mostly female donors; authors suggested clonal diversity may be underestimated.

Produced via immunoSEQ multiplex PCR; TCRdb's table is partial and in-frame only. The sample records roughly 120,000 clones, around 88% being singletons. Trimming cost V 1 base and J 9 bases, with 10 bases left between them. Germline V gives CDR1 SGHAT, CDR2 FQNNGV. The CDR3 consists of 13 residues. The rearrangement links TRBV11-2 to TRBJ2-1, with a possible D match to TRBD2 (6 bases). This material consisted of peripheral blood, taken on day 0 of AZD1222 vaccination. The sequence came from an adult in good health. The CDR3, as DNA: TGTGCCAGCAGCTTAGTGCGGGGAGGTGAGCAGTTCTTC. It yields the protein CASSLVRGGEQFF.